The 23 T cell receptor beta chains reported below all come from one sample, sequenced in a study of T cell responses to AZD1222 COVID-19 vaccine. TCRdb's copy holds only in-frame clones and misses some; the assay was immunoSEQ multiplex PCR. Of more than 250,000 clones in the sample, about 92% are singletons; the top ten hold 0.55%. This sample comprised peripheral blood, obtained on day 0 of AZD1222 vaccination. The receptor set was obtained from an adult in good health.

J is TRBJ2-1 and V is TRBV19; 15 bases map to TRBD2. Germline CDR1 and CDR2: LNHDA and SQIVND (reference sequence). This CDR3 contains 15 residues. The junction had 2 bases not matched to a gene; V was cut back by 1 base and J by 10 bases. The CDR3 DNA sequence: TGTGCCAGTAGTATAGGAGGACTAGCGGGAGGGGAGCAGTTCTTC. Its translation is CASSIGGLAGGEQFF.

Notes on this clone: Other DNA sequences in the same sample also yield this CDR3. The chain carries TRBV18 and TRBJ1-2; 7 nucleotides line up with TRBD1. V lost 3 bases, J lost 4 bases, and 8 bases stayed unmatched. Germline assignment: CDR1 KGHSH and CDR2 LQKENI. CDR3 length: 15 residues. DNA of the CDR3: TGTGCCAGCTCACCTAGACAGGGTTCGGGCTATGGCTACACCTTC. Residues: CASSPRQGSGYGYTF.

The V call is TRBV11-3, the J call TRBJ2-5; TRBD2 is a possible D gene (5 bases). Germline V gene data show CDR1 as SGHNT and CDR2 as YENEEA. Trimming took off 4 bases at V and 5 bases at J, with 17 bases between the two ends. The CDR3 has 15 amino acids. CDR3 loop: CASSSSASRGETQYF. The CDR3 DNA sequence: TGTGCCAGCAGCTCCTCGGCCTCCCGAGGGGAGACCCAGTACTTC.

The chain recombines TRBV5-1 with TRBJ2-7; D is perhaps TRBD1 or TRBD2 (6 bases each). The CDR3 has 14 amino acids. Germline V gene sequence: CDR1 SGHRS, CDR2 YFSETQ. V gave up 1 base and J gave up 3 bases, with 11 bases separating them. The DNA for the CDR3 is TGCGCCAGCAGCTTGAAGGGGGGAGACTACGAGCAGTACTTC. Translated, it gives CASSLKGGDYEQYF.

The chain has TRBV19 and TRBJ2-2; TRBD1 is a possible D gene (5 bases). The V end was cut by 7 bases, the J end by 2 bases, with 17 bases between. The CDR3 runs 16 residues. CDR1 LNHDA and CDR2 SQIVND come from the germline V gene (reference sequence). In DNA form, the CDR3 reads TGTGCCAGTATGGGGCCAGTAGGTCGAAACACCGGGGAGCTGTTTTTT. Amino acid sequence: CASMGPVGRNTGELFF.

J is TRBJ2-6 and V is TRBV5-6, with D possibly TRBD1 on 6 matching bases. Germline-derived CDR1 and CDR2 are SGHDT and YYEEEE. Trimming took 2 bases from V and 3 from J, leaving 9 bases between them. There are 15 residues in the CDR3. This chain's CDR3 is CASSLQGIGANVLTF. The CDR3 DNA follows: TGTGCCAGCAGCTTACAGGGTATTGGGGCCAACGTCCTGACTTTC.

J is TRBJ2-3 and V is TRBV7-9; TRBD2 matches 10 bases. With 5 bases clipped from V and 2 bases from J, the junction kept 13 bases outside the gene matches. The CDR3 spans 18 residues. Germline V gene sequence: CDR1 SEHNR, CDR2 FQNEAQ (reference sequence). This chain's CDR3 is CASSPIPRTSGLTDTQYF. For the CDR3, the DNA is TGTGCCAGCAGCCCCATTCCTAGGACTAGCGGCCTCACAGATACGCAGTATTTT.

The rearrangement links TRBV28 to TRBJ2-1, with D uncertain. Trimming pared 5 bases from V and 0 bases from J, leaving 11 bases between. CDR3 length equals 15 residues. Germline V gene data show CDR1 as MDHEN and CDR2 as SYDVKM. CDR3: CASSPGWSSYNEQFF. The CDR3 DNA reads TGTGCCAGCAGTCCCGGATGGAGCTCCTACAATGAGCAGTTCTTC. The whole variable domain, remainder taken from reference TRBV28 and TRBJ2-1, is DVKVTQSSRYLVKRTGEKVFLECVQDMDHENMFWYRQDPGLGLRLIYFSYDVKMKEKGDIPEGYSVSREKKERFSLILESASTNQTSMYLCASSPGWSSYNEQFFGPGTRLTVL.

The genes are TRBV6-5 and TRBJ2-5; D unclear. Trimming removed 6 bases at V and 5 bases at J, with 7 bases between. Germline CDR1 MNHEY, CDR2 SVGAGI. This CDR3 has 11 amino acids. This CDR3 reads CASRILETQYF. In DNA form, the CDR3 reads TGTGCCAGCAGAATCCTGGAGACCCAGTACTTC.

The CDR3 DNA follows: TGTGCCAGCAGCCAAGATTGGGGGATACGCGGGACTGAAGCTTTCTTT. It translates to CASSQDWGIRGTEAFF. The chain has TRBV3-1 (or the pseudogene TRBV3-2) and TRBJ1-1; D may be TRBD1 (5 bases). This CDR3 has 16 residues. CDR1 is LGHDT, CDR2 YNNKEL, per germline (reference sequence). The ends were cut back, 0 bases at V and 5 bases at J, with 16 bases in the middle.

This chain links TRBV15 with TRBJ2-3; 7 bases are shared with TRBD2. The V and J ends lost 0 bases and 4 bases, in that order; junction bases with no gene match: 7. CDR3 size: 16 residues. CDR1 and CDR2 from the germline V gene are LNHNV and YYDKDF (reference sequence). The CDR3 sequence: CATSRDGLGGADTQYF. CDR3 DNA sequence: TGTGCCACCAGCAGAGATGGACTAGGAGGTGCAGATACGCAGTATTTT.

The rearrangement joins TRBV2 to TRBJ2-1; tentatively, D is TRBD1 or TRBD2 (5 bases each). Trimming stripped 9 bases from V and 10 bases from J, with 16 bases between. CDR1 is SNHLY and CDR2 is FYNNEI in the germline V gene. The CDR3 is 12 amino acids. The CDR3 DNA follows: TGTGCCAGTAGGGACCTCATCGAGGAGCAGTTCTTC. This codes for CASRDLIEEQFF.

The V and J genes are TRBV7-8 and TRBJ2-7, with D maybe TRBD2 (6 bases). The CDR3 runs to 13 residues. The ends were cut back, 5 bases at V and 10 bases at J, with 18 bases in the middle. Germline V gene lookup returns CDR1 SGHVS and CDR2 FQNEAQ. CDR3 nucleotide sequence: TGTGCCAGCAGCCCTATTCGGGACGCGGGACAGTACTTC. As protein: CASSPIRDAGQYF.

This chain links TRBV7-9 with TRBJ2-4; 9 bases are shared with TRBD2. The CDR3 is 17 residues long. The V gene end was trimmed by 5 bases and the J gene end by 7 bases; junction bases not matched to a gene: 15. CDR1 is SEHNR, CDR2 FQNEAQ, per germline (reference sequence). CDR3 loop: CASSPSQGLSGSNIQYF. The CDR3 region has the DNA TGTGCCAGCAGCCCTAGCCAGGGTCTTAGCGGGAGTAACATTCAGTACTTC.

This sequence joins TRBV28 and TRBJ1-2, with 8 bases aligning to TRBD1. The J segment lost 7 bases and the V segment lost 6 bases, leaving 4 bases of the junction unmatched. The CDR3 runs 12 residues. From germline, CDR1 is MDHEN and CDR2 SYDVKM. The CDR3 sequence: CASSHGTGGYTF. The CDR3 DNA reads TGTGCCAGCAGCCACGGGACAGGTGGCTACACCTTC.

J is TRBJ2-1 and V is TRBV7-3, with no clear D. CDR1 is SGHTA, CDR2 FQGTGA, per germline. CDR3 size: 15 residues. The V gene lost 5 bases and the J gene lost 0 bases, with 11 bases spanning the gap. In nucleotides, the CDR3 is TGTGCCAGCAGCCTCAGACATAACTCCTACAATGAGCAGTTCTTC. Amino acid sequence: CASSLRHNSYNEQFF.

The chain has TRBV4-2 and TRBJ2-1; D gene unclear. Germline CDR1 reads LGHNA; CDR2 reads YNFKEQ. V gave up 0 bases and J gave up 4 bases, with 1 base separating them. The CDR3 is made up of 12 amino acids. In DNA, the CDR3 is TGTGCCAGCAGCCAAGATTACAATGAGCAGTTCTTC. It encodes CASSQDYNEQFF.

The CDR3 nucleotides are TGTGCCAGCAGCCAAGGTAGGGTTAGCGGGGGGGCCTACTCGAGCTCCTACAATGAGCAGTTCTTC. Amino acid sequence: CASSQGRVSGGAYSSSYNEQFF. J is TRBJ2-1 and V is TRBV3-1 (or the pseudogene TRBV3-2), with TRBD2 identical over 11 bases. With V trimmed by 1 base and J by 0 bases, 17 bases remained unmatched. This CDR3 has 22 amino acids. Germline V gene sequence: CDR1 LGHDT, CDR2 YNNKEL (reference sequence).

The chain has TRBV5-3 and TRBJ1-1, with TRBD1 as a possible D gene (5 bases). TRBV5-3 is identified as an open reading frame with a role that is uncertain. The CDR3 runs to 19 residues. Trimming removed 0 bases at V and 1 base at J, with 22 bases between. CDR3 in amino acids: CARSLDRPGCPSQNTEAFF. The CDR3, as DNA: TGTGCCAGAAGCTTGGACAGGCCCGGATGCCCTAGCCAGAACACTGAAGCTTTCTTT.

The gene calls are TRBV7-9 and TRBJ1-1, with a possible D match to TRBD1 (6 bases). Germline V CDR1 and CDR2: SEHNR, FQNEAQ (reference sequence). Trimming stripped 7 bases from V and 1 base from J, with 19 bases between. This CDR3 has 16 amino acids. The CDR3 DNA sequence: TGTGCCAGCAACATGTGGCAGGGGTCTCAGAACACTGAAGCTTTCTTT. This codes for CASNMWQGSQNTEAFF.

The J gene is TRBJ1-1, the V gene TRBV5-1, with 9 bases matching TRBD1. From germline, CDR1 is SGHRS and CDR2 YFSETQ. Trimming removed 1 base from V and 3 bases from J; junction bases left unmatched: 4. The length of the CDR3 is 15 residues. The DNA of the CDR3 is TGCGCCAGCAGCTTGATAGGACAGGGGTACACTGAAGCTTTCTTT. Protein sequence: CASSLIGQGYTEAFF. Full variable domain (missing parts from reference TRBV5-1 and TRBJ1-1): KAGVTQTPRYLIKTRGQQVTLSCSPISGHRSVSWYQQTPGQGLQFLFEYFSETQRNKGNFPGRFSGRQFSNSRSEMNVSTLELGDSALYLCASSLIGQGYTEAFFGQGTRLTVV.

The chain couples TRBV6-6 to TRBJ2-5; D is uncertain. The V end lost 3 bases, the J end lost 4 bases, and 18 bases lay between the germline ends. The CDR3 spans 16 residues. The germline CDR1 and CDR2 sequences are MNHNY and SVGAGI (reference sequence). CDR3 sequence (DNA): TGTGCCAGCAGTTATAAGTCCCCTAGGCTAGGAGAGACCCAGTACTTC. Amino acids: CASSYKSPRLGETQYF.

The rearrangement links TRBV21-1 to TRBJ2-7; whether TRBD2, the table's D call, matches the DNA was not checked. TRBV21-1 is annotated as a pseudogene. The CDR3 length is 15 residues. CDR3 coding DNA: TGTGCCAGCAGCAAACCTAACGGGAGGGCCGGTGAGCAGTACTTC. Its protein is CASSKPNGRAGEQYF.